Listed here are 26 T cell receptor beta chains from one sample, sequenced in a study of T-cell memory formation after mild COVID-19. TCRdb ran MiXCR on the 5' RACE reads and lists one entry per CDR3 protein. This table has hundreds of thousands of distinct CDR3 sequences, roughly 15% appearing once. Sequenced: PBMCs or a T cell subset sorted from them (not recorded which). These receptor sequences come from a man between 18 and 29 years old who had mild COVID-19 (a few samples of this study predate the infection). Cell type and time point are not known.

This clonotype was seen only a few times. The chain couples TRBV18 to TRBJ1-5; 9 bases are shared with TRBD1. The junction had 15 bases not matched to a gene; V was cut back by 6 bases and J by 9 bases. The germline gives CDR1 KGHSH, CDR2 LQKENI. This CDR3 is 16 amino acids long. CDR3 sequence reads: CASSVTGTGPSWPQHF. CDR3 nucleotides: TGTGCCAGCTCTGTCACCGGGACAGGGCCTTCTTGGCCCCAGCATTTT.

The chain uses TRBV25-1 and TRBJ1-1, with TRBD1 as a possible D gene (5 bases). This CDR3 spans 14 amino acids. The germline gives CDR1 MGHDK, CDR2 SYGVNS. Trimming pared 3 bases from V and 5 bases from J, leaving 13 bases between. The CDR3 region has the DNA TGTGCCAGCAGTGATACGGGGGTGGGGACTGAAGCTTTCTTT. Translation: CASSDTGVGTEAFF. Using reference TRBV25-1 and TRBJ1-1 for the parts outside the CDR3, the full variable domain is EADIYQTPRYLVIGTGKKITLECSQTMGHDKMYWYQQDPGMELHLIHYSYGVNSTEKGDLSSESTVSRIRTEHFPLTLESARPSHTSQYLCASSDTGVGTEAFFGQGTRLTVV.

This clonotype was detected only a few times. The rearrangement joins TRBV11-1 to TRBJ2-7; 9 bases fit TRBD1. This CDR3 is built from 16 residues. Germline-derived CDR1 and CDR2 are SGHAT and FQDESV (reference sequence). V was pared by 6 bases and J by 2 bases, with 11 bases of the junction left unmatched. The CDR3 coding sequence is TGTGCCAGCAGTCCTTTGGTCGGGACAGGGACCTACGAGCAGTACTTC. It is translated as CASSPLVGTGTYEQYF.

This rearrangement joins TRBV20-1 to TRBJ2-1, with 12 bases fitting TRBD2. The CDR3 loop spans 16 amino acids. V shed 0 bases and J 2 bases; nucleotides not matched to a gene: 2. Germline-derived CDR1 and CDR2 are DFQATT and SNEGSKA (reference sequence). This CDR3 is CSARESSGRAYNEQFF. As DNA, the CDR3 is TGCAGTGCTAGAGAGTCTAGCGGGAGGGCCTACAATGAGCAGTTCTTC.

This chain uses TRBV6-2 or TRBV6-3 with TRBJ1-5; 9 positions agree with TRBD1. Germline values: CDR1 MNHEY, CDR2 SVGEGT. The CDR3 is made up of 14 amino acids. V lost 7 bases to trimming and J lost 6 bases; unmatched junction nucleotides: 7. The CDR3 sequence: CASTRQGVLQPQHF. The DNA for the CDR3 is TGTGCCAGCACCAGACAGGGGGTTCTTCAGCCCCAGCATTTT.

This rearrangement joins TRBV18 to TRBJ2-5; 7 nucleotides agree with TRBD1. Trimming cost V 1 base and J 1 base; bases outside gene matches: 0. Germline V CDR1 and CDR2: KGHSH, LQKENI. This CDR3 contains 14 residues. The CDR3 DNA reads TGTGCCAGCTCACCACGGGACAGCCAAGAGACCCAGTACTTC. Translated, it gives CASSPRDSQETQYF.

This clonotype was seen only a few times. The chain uses TRBV7-3 and TRBJ2-1; the match to TRBD2 covers 8 bases. The ends lost 2 bases at V and 0 bases at J; junction bases unmatched: 21. The CDR3 covers 22 residues. CDR1 is SGHTA and CDR2 is FQGTGA in the germline V gene. The CDR3 sequence is CASSLSELGAGARLFSYNEQFF. The CDR3 DNA is TGTGCCAGCAGCTTATCGGAATTAGGAGCGGGGGCCCGGCTGTTCTCCTACAATGAGCAGTTCTTC.

The chain carries TRBV20-1 and TRBJ1-3; TRBD1 matches 7 bases. Germline V gene lookup returns CDR1 DFQATT and CDR2 SNEGSKA (reference sequence). This CDR3 has 14 amino acids. V lost 1 base to trimming and J lost 4 bases; unmatched junction nucleotides: 4. The CDR3 DNA reads as TGCAGTGCTAGAGGAGGGGGCGACGGAAACACCATATATTTT. It is translated as CSARGGGDGNTIYF.

This clonotype was found a few times. J is TRBJ1-5 and V is TRBV9; D is uncertain. Trimming shortened V by 0 bases and J by 1 base, and 5 bases separated the two germline ends. Per germline, CDR1 SGDLS and CDR2 YYNGEE. There are 14 residues in the CDR3. The CDR3 sequence: CASSVEGSNQPQHF. The DNA for the CDR3 is TGTGCCAGCAGCGTAGAAGGAAGCAATCAGCCCCAGCATTTT.

This clonotype was recorded a few times. The rearrangement uses TRBV2 and TRBJ2-5; D is possibly TRBD1 or TRBD2 (5 bases each). The CDR3 runs 15 residues. Germline CDR1 SNHLY, CDR2 FYNNEI. Trimming removed 7 bases at V and 5 bases at J, with 20 bases between. The CDR3 protein is CASTLTGTAMETQYF. The CDR3 DNA reads as TGTGCCAGCACACTCACGGGGACGGCGATGGAGACCCAGTACTTC.

CDR3: CSVRVGGTEAFF. The CDR3 DNA follows: TGCAGCGTTAGGGTGGGTGGCACTGAAGCTTTCTTT. The chain combines TRBV29-1 with TRBJ1-1, with no clear D. This CDR3 has 12 amino acids. Trimming took 5 bases from V and 4 from J, leaving 11 bases between them. Per the germline V gene, CDR1 is SQVTM and CDR2 is ANQGSEA.

The J gene is TRBJ1-1, the V gene TRBV6-5; weak D call: TRBD1 (6 bases). V was shortened by 7 bases and J by 2 bases, with 17 bases between the two germline ends. This CDR3 is built from 15 residues. CDR1 and CDR2 (germline): MNHEY, SVGAGI. CDR3 DNA sequence: TGTGCCAGCATCATTACGTCCAGGGGTAACACTGAAGCTTTCTTT. Translating gives CASIITSRGNTEAFF.

V is TRBV5-1 and J is TRBJ2-5; D gene unclear. This CDR3 has 13 residues. CDR1 and CDR2 from the germline V gene are SGHRS and YFSETQ. V dropped 3 bases and J dropped 9 bases, with 15 bases sitting between them. The CDR3 reads CASSSSLRVAQYF. The CDR3 DNA reads as TGCGCCAGCAGCTCTTCTCTTCGGGTGGCCCAGTACTTC.

The J gene is TRBJ1-6, the V gene TRBV15; D might be TRBD1 (6 bases). Trimming cost V 3 bases and J 7 bases, with 16 bases left between them. This CDR3 spans 16 amino acids. Germline V gene sequence: CDR1 LNHNV, CDR2 YYDKDF (reference sequence). The chain's CDR3 is CATSSGLGQSNSPLHF. Written as DNA, the CDR3 is TGTGCCACCAGCAGCGGACTCGGACAGTCAAATTCACCCCTCCACTTT.

V gene TRBV28 combines with J gene TRBJ2-2; D not certain. Germline loops: CDR1 MDHEN, CDR2 SYDVKM. V dropped 5 bases and J dropped 0 bases, with 10 bases sitting between them. This CDR3 spans 15 amino acids. For the CDR3, the DNA is TGTGCCAGCAGTCTGGGTTGGGCGAACACCGGGGAGCTGTTTTTT. This codes for CASSLGWANTGELFF.

CDR3 region: CASSGGTGHEQYF. In nucleotides, the CDR3 is TGTGCCAGCAGCGGGGGGACAGGCCACGAGCAGTACTTC. The chain is built from TRBV7-3 and TRBJ2-7; TRBD1 matches at 8 bases. The V and J ends lost 5 bases and 5 bases, in that order; junction bases with no gene match: 5. The length of the CDR3 is 13 residues. Germline assignment: CDR1 SGHTA and CDR2 FQGTGA. The full variable domain, in which reference TRBV7-3 and TRBJ2-7 provide the parts outside the CDR3, is GAGVSQTPSNKVTEKGKYVELRCDPISGHTALYWYRQSLGQGPEFLIYFQGTGAADDSGLPNDRFFAVRPEGSVSTLKIQRTERGDSAVYLCASSGGTGHEQYFGPGTRLTVT.

In its sample, this clonotype was seen a few times. Here the CDR3 DNA reads TGTGCCAGCAGCTCTCGGACTAGCGGGAGCGCAGATACGCAGTATTTT. Protein product: CASSSRTSGSADTQYF. The rearrangement links TRBV7-9 to TRBJ2-3; 13 bases are shared with TRBD2. V shed 4 bases, J shed 4 bases, and the junction held 5 bases outside the gene matches. From germline, CDR1 is SEHNR and CDR2 FQNEAQ (reference sequence). The CDR3 spans 16 residues.

This clonotype was counted a few times. This sequence joins TRBV4-1 and TRBJ1-4; weak D call: TRBD1 (5 bases). The V end lost 3 bases, the J end lost 8 bases, and 16 bases lay between the germline ends. Germline V lookup: CDR1 MGHRA, CDR2 YSYEKL. This CDR3 spans 15 amino acids. The CDR3 sequence is CASSQGRAVREKLFF. The DNA of the CDR3 is TGCGCCAGCAGCCAGGGCAGGGCGGTTAGGGAAAAACTGTTTTTT.

This chain links TRBV10-2 with TRBJ2-2, with TRBD2 matching 12 bases. The CDR3 has 16 residues. Germline V gene data show CDR1 as WSHSY and CDR2 as SAAADI. Germline trimming cut 5 bases from V and 3 bases from J; bases unmatched to any gene: 4. The CDR3 loop reads CASSQTSGGHTGELFF. The DNA of the CDR3 is TGCGCCAGCAGTCAGACTAGCGGGGGTCACACCGGGGAGCTGTTTTTT.

This clonotype was detected only a few times. This sequence joins TRBV20-1 and TRBJ2-7, with D hard to call. The V gene's germline CDR1 is DFQATT and CDR2 SNEGSKA (reference sequence). The CDR3 has 13 amino acids. This chain's CDR3 is CSAGDVASYEQYV. CDR3 nucleotide sequence: TGCAGTGCTGGAGACGTTGCCTCCTACGAGCAGTACGTC.

The V gene is TRBV7-9, the J gene TRBJ2-2; unclear D gene. Germline V gene sequence: CDR1 SEHNR, CDR2 FQNEAQ (reference sequence). The CDR3 sequence is 15 residues long. Trimming shortened V by 0 bases and J by 4 bases, and 9 bases separated the two germline ends. CDR3 protein: CASSLARFGTGELFF. CDR3 coding DNA: TGTGCCAGCAGCTTAGCGAGATTCGGCACCGGGGAGCTGTTTTTT.

This clonotype was recorded a few times. The chain combines TRBV12-3 or TRBV12-4 with TRBJ2-2, with 8 bases lining up with TRBD1. The CDR3 sequence is 15 residues long. V lost 6 bases to trimming and J lost 5 bases; unmatched junction nucleotides: 8. CDR3 DNA sequence: TGTGCCAGCAGGAAGACAGGGGCTGGTACCGGGGAGCTGTTTTTT. This codes for CASRKTGAGTGELFF.

The rearrangement uses TRBV12-3 or TRBV12-4 and TRBJ1-3; weak D call: TRBD1 (6 bases). V lost 5 bases, J lost 4 bases, and 6 bases lay in between. CDR3 length: 12 residues. CDR3: CASSDRGNTIYF. The CDR3 nucleotides read TGTGCCAGCAGTGACAGGGGAAACACCATATATTTT.

This clonotype was seen only a few times. V gene TRBV12-3 or TRBV12-4 combines with J gene TRBJ1-1, with D possibly TRBD1 on 6 matching bases. The CDR3 length is 16 residues. V gave up 5 bases and J gave up 4 bases, with 20 bases separating them. For the CDR3, the DNA is TGTGCCAGCAGTCTAGGGACACCCTGGGGAGGCACTGAAGCTTTCTTT. It yields the protein CASSLGTPWGGTEAFF.

Only a few counts were recorded for this clonotype. The V and J genes are TRBV7-2 and TRBJ2-7, with 12 bases fitting TRBD2. The CDR3 runs to 13 residues. The germline V gene encodes CDR1 SGHTA and CDR2 FQGNSA. The V gene end was trimmed by 10 bases and the J gene end by 6 bases; junction bases not matched to a gene: 7. Written as DNA, the CDR3 is TGTGCCACCGCTAGCGGGGGGGCTGCCGAGCAGTACTTC. It encodes CATASGGAAEQYF. The whole variable domain, filled in from reference TRBV7-2 and TRBJ2-7, reads GAGVSQSPSNKVTEKGKDVELRCDPISGHTALYWYRQSLGQGLEFLIYFQGNSAPDKSGLPSDRFSAERTGGSVSTLTIQRTQQEDSAVYLCATASGGAAEQYFGPGTRLTVT.

Only a few counts were recorded for this clonotype. The gene calls are TRBV5-4 and TRBJ1-2; a possible D gene is TRBD1 (5 bases). The germline gives CDR1 SGHNT, CDR2 YYREEE (reference sequence). The CDR3 has 14 amino acids. V lost 3 bases, J lost 8 bases, and 17 bases lay in between. This CDR3 reads CASSWGGRREGYTF. The DNA for the CDR3 is TGTGCCAGCAGCTGGGGGGGGAGGCGTGAGGGCTACACCTTC.